This T cell receptor (beta chain) comes out of a study of T cell changes during pregnancy in multiple sclerosis. This CDR3 region has 20 residues. Germline lookup yields CDR1 LNHNV and CDR2 YYDKDF (reference sequence). The V and J ends lost 0 bases and 4 bases respectively, with 26 bases between them. Libraries were prepared by immunoSEQ multiplex PCR; TCRdb keeps only in-frame clonotypes and omits some of them. The table records about 32,000 clones, 93% of them present only once. V usage is TRBV15 and J usage is TRBJ2-3; the D gene is possibly TRBD2 (5 bases). The input for sequencing was CD4+ T cells from peripheral blood mononuclear cells, taken in the second trimester of pregnancy. The clonotype comes from a female donor with multiple sclerosis, enrolled in a pregnancy study. The CDR3 reads CATSRDFGRVRHPSSDTQYF. The DNA for the CDR3 is TGTGCCACCAGCAGAGATTTCGGGCGGGTTCGACATCCCAGTTCAGATACGCAGTATTTT. Supplemented by reference TRBV15 and TRBJ2-3, the full variable domain reads DAMVIQNPRYQVTQFGKPVTLSCSQTLNHNVMYWYQQKSSQAPKLLFHYYDKDFNNEADTPDNFQSRRPNTSFCFLDIRSPGLGDTAMYLCATSRDFGRVRHPSSDTQYFGPGTRLTVL.